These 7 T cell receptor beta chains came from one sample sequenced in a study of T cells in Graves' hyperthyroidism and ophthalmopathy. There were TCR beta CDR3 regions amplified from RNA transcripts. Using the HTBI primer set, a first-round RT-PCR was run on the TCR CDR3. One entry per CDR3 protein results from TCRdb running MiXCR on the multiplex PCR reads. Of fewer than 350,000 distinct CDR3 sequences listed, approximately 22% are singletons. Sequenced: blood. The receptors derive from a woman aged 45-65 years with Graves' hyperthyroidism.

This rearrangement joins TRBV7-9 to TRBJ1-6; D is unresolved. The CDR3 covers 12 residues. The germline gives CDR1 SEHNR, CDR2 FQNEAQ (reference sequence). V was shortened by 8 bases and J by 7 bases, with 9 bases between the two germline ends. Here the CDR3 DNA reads TGTGCCAGCCGGACGGAGAATTCACCCCTCCACTTT. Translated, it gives CASRTENSPLHF.

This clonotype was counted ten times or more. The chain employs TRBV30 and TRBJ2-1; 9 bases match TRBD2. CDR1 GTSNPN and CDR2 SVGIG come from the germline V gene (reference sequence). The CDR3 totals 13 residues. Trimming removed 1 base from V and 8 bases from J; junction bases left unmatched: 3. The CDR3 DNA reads TGTGCCTGGAGTGAGGGACTAGCCTATGAGCAGTTCTTC. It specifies CAWSEGLAYEQFF. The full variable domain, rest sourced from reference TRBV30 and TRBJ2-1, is SQTIHQWPATLVQPVGSPLSLECTVEGTSNPNLYWYRQAAGRGLQLLFYSVGIGQISSEVPQNLSASRPQDRQFILSSKKLLLSDSGFYLCAWSEGLAYEQFFGPGTRLTVL.

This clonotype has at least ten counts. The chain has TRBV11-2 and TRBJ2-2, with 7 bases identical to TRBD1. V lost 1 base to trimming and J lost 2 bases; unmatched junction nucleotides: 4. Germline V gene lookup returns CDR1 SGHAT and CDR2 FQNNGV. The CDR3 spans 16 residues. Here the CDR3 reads CASSLGDRVNTGELFF. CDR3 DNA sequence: TGTGCCAGCAGCTTAGGTGACAGGGTCAACACCGGGGAGCTGTTTTTT.

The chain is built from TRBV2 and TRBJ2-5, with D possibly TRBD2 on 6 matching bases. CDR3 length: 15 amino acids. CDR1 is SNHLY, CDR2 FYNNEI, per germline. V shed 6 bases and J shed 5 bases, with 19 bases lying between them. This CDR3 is CASRGFGGFGETQYF. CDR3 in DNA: TGTGCCAGCAGGGGCTTTGGGGGGTTCGGGGAGACCCAGTACTTC.

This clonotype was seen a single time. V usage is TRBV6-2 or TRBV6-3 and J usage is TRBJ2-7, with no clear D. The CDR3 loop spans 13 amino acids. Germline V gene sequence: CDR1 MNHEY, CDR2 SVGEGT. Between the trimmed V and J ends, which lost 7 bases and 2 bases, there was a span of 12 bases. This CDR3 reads CASKSRITYEQYF. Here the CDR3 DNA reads TGTGCCAGCAAGTCGAGAATTACCTACGAGCAGTACTTC.

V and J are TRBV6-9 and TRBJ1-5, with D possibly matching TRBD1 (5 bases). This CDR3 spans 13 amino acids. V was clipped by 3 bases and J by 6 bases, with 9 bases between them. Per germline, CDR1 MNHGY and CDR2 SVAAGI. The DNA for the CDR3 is TGTGCCAGCAGTTACCCAGGGACTCAGCCCCAGCATTTT. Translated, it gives CASSYPGTQPQHF.

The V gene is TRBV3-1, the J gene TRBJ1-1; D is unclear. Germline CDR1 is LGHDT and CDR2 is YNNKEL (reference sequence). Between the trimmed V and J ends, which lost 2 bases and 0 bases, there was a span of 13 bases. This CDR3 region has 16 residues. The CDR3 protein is CASSQTIGALNTEAFF. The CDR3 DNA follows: TGTGCCAGCAGCCAAACAATCGGCGCACTGAACACTGAAGCTTTCTTT.